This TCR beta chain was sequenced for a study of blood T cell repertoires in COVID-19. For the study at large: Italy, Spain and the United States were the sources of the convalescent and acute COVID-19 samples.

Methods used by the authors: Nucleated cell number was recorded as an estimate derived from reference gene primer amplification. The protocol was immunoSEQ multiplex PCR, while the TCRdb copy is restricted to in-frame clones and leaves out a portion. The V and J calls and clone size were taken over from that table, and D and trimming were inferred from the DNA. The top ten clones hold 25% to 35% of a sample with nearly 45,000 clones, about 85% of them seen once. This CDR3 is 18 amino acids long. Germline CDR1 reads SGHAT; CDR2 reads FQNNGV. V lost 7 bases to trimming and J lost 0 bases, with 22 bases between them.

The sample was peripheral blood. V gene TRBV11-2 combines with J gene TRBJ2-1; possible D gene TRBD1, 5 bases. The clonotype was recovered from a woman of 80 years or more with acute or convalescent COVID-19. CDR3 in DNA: TGTGCCAGCACCATAAGATCCAGGGAACTGAGCTCCTACAATGAGCAGTTCTTC. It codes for CASTIRSRELSSYNEQFF. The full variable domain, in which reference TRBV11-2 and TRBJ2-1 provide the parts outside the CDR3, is EAGVAQSPRYKIIEKRQSVAFWCNPISGHATLYWYQQILGQGPKLLIQFQNNGVVDDSQLPKDRFSAERLKGVDSTLKIQPAKLEDSAVYLCASTIRSRELSSYNEQFFGPGTRLTVL.